This is a list of T cell receptor beta chains from one sample in a study of blood T cell repertoires in COVID-19. Sequencing used immunoSEQ multiplex PCR; TCRdb keeps in-frame clones, though not all of them. The sample consists of roughly 280,000 clones, 75% to 90% of them appearing once. Sample: PBMCs or T cells enriched from blood (not recorded which). The receptors come from a woman aged 30 to 39 with acute COVID-19. CDR3s include the opening cysteine and the closing phenylalanine or tryptophan. Each record gives: CDR3 protein, CDR3 length, V gene, J gene.

CASSLNANPGSWEQYF	16	TRBV7-8	TRBJ2-7
CASSPPTPVLSSYNSPLHF	19	TRBV5-5	TRBJ1-6
CASIGDSQETQYF	13	TRBV2	TRBJ2-5
CASSYGLAGGREQYF	15	TRBV28	TRBJ2-7
CASRYRGTTEAFF	13	TRBV28	TRBJ1-1
CASSFWAGSTDTQYF	15	TRBV7-9	TRBJ2-3
CASRKGLATDEQFF	14	TRBV2	TRBJ2-1
CASSLGQGVGMNTEAFF	17	TRBV28	TRBJ1-1
CASRRQGGTDTQYF	14	TRBV6-5	TRBJ2-3
CASSFGQTNPTGELFF	16	TRBV5-1	TRBJ2-2
CASSWGPGAGNQPQHF	16	TRBV5-1	TRBJ1-5
CASSASDRNSPLHF	14	TRBV10-1	TRBJ1-6
CASSMTRGSYTDTQYF	16	TRBV19	TRBJ2-3
CAWSYGSSYNEQFF	14	TRBV30	TRBJ2-1
CASSLRGENTGELFF	15	TRBV11-3	TRBJ2-2
CAWSCASPAYEQYF	14	TRBV30	TRBJ2-7
CASSSPQGAGNTIYF	15	TRBV11-2	TRBJ1-3